This T cell receptor (beta chain) was captured in a study of blood T cell repertoires in COVID-19. Trimming removed 4 bases at V and 11 bases at J, with 14 bases between. Germline-derived CDR1 and CDR2 are MNHEY and SVGAGI. The CDR3 loop spans 12 amino acids. Clones were sequenced by immunoSEQ multiplex PCR, and TCRdb holds only the in-frame ones, with some missing. Altogether fewer than 120,000 clones are present, around 90% being singletons, with the ten largest covering roughly 3.3%. Sequenced input: peripheral blood. This chain joins TRBV6-5 and TRBJ1-1, with D possibly being TRBD1 (6 bases). This clonotype was sampled from a woman aged 45 to 65 with acute or convalescent COVID-19. The CDR3, as DNA: TGTGCCAGCAGTTCAGGGGCGAGGAGTGCTTTCTTT. Translating it yields CASSSGARSAFF.